One sample yielded the 13 T cell receptor beta chains listed below, sequenced in a study of OX40 agonist ivuxolimab in advanced cancers. The repertoire was sequenced with immunoSEQ multiplex PCR; TCRdb's copy has only in-frame clones and lacks some. The table shows tens of thousands of clones, with roughly 85% occurring only once. This sample comprised CD4+ or CD8+ T cells sorted from blood, obtained in a trial of the OX40 agonist ivuxolimab. The origin of the receptors is an adult with an advanced solid tumor such as melanoma, head and neck, liver or kidney cancer.

This clone was recorded once. V gene TRBV7-9 combines with J gene TRBJ2-1, with TRBD2 as a possible D gene (6 bases). Trimming left V 5 bases short and J 6 bases short, with 11 bases between. The CDR3 covers 13 residues. CDR1 and CDR2 from the germline V gene are SEHNR and FQNEAQ (reference sequence). The DNA for the CDR3 is TGTGCCAGCAGCCCGACTAGTTTCAATGAGCAGTTCTTC. It codes for CASSPTSFNEQFF.

The CDR3 is CAISETAGTYGYTF. DNA of the CDR3: TGTGCCATCAGTGAAACCGCCGGGACTTATGGCTACACCTTC. The V call is TRBV10-3, the J call TRBJ1-2; a possible D gene is TRBD1 (5 bases). The CDR3 is made up of 14 amino acids. V was cut by 3 bases and J by 5 bases, with 13 bases left in between. The germline gives CDR1 ENHRY, CDR2 SYGVKD.

The chain uses TRBV27 and TRBJ2-7; possible D gene TRBD1, 6 bases. Per the germline V gene, CDR1 is MNHEY and CDR2 is SMNVEV (reference sequence). Between the trimmed V and J ends, which lost 0 bases and 2 bases, there was a span of 14 bases. The CDR3 has 16 residues. CDR3 DNA sequence: TGTGCCAGCAGTTTATCGAAAGGGACACCAGCCTACGAGCAGTACTTC. It translates to CASSLSKGTPAYEQYF.

The genes are TRBV27 and TRBJ2-2; the match to TRBD1 covers 7 bases. CDR3 length: 19 amino acids. The junction had 10 bases not matched to a gene; V was cut back by 0 bases and J by 0 bases. Germline V gene sequence: CDR1 MNHEY, CDR2 SMNVEV (reference sequence). CDR3 amino acids: CASSLSLLRQGANTGELFF. In DNA, the CDR3 is TGTGCCAGCAGTTTATCCCTCTTAAGACAGGGCGCGAACACCGGGGAGCTGTTTTTT.

Note on this clone: This sample includes further DNA sequences coding for the same CDR3. The chain combines TRBV19 with TRBJ1-1; tentatively, D is TRBD1 (5 bases). Germline V gene sequence: CDR1 LNHDA, CDR2 SQIVND (reference sequence). Trimming stripped 3 bases from V and 4 bases from J, with 12 bases between. CDR3 size: 14 residues. The CDR3 loop is CASSIGGIGTEAFF. CDR3 nucleotide sequence: TGTGCCAGTAGTATCGGGGGGATCGGCACTGAAGCTTTCTTT.

This chain links TRBV30 with TRBJ2-7, with 8 bases that match TRBD2. The CDR3 length is 14 residues. With 0 bases clipped from V and 9 bases from J, the junction kept 10 bases outside the gene matches. From germline, CDR1 is GTSNPN and CDR2 SVGIG (reference sequence). CDR3 in DNA: TGTGCCTGGAGTGTACTGAGCGGGGGTTATGCGCAGTACTTC. Translated: CAWSVLSGGYAQYF.

This clone was observed once. The chain uses TRBV27 and TRBJ1-2; D not resolved. V was clipped by 0 bases and J by 1 base, with 9 bases between them. Germline CDR1 and CDR2: MNHEY and SMNVEV (reference sequence). This CDR3 spans 15 amino acids. The CDR3, as DNA: TGTGCCAGCAGTTTATCCCGCGTCCTTAACTATGGCTACACCTTC. Translation: CASSLSRVLNYGYTF.

The chain is built from TRBV7-9 and TRBJ1-5; 8 bases are a match to TRBD1. The germline V gene has CDR1 SEHNR and CDR2 FQNEAQ (reference sequence). The CDR3 sequence is 16 residues long. Germline trimming cut 1 base from V and 3 bases from J; bases unmatched to any gene: 5. The CDR3 here is CASSLGTGGINQPQHF. CDR3 DNA: TGTGCCAGCAGCTTAGGAACAGGGGGTATCAATCAGCCCCAGCATTTT.

This clone was counted once. The V and J genes are TRBV9 and TRBJ1-1; 11 nucleotides agree with TRBD1. V lost 1 base and J lost 4; bases outside the gene matches: 3. CDR1 SGDLS and CDR2 YYNGEE come from the germline V gene. This CDR3 has 15 residues. The CDR3 DNA is TGTGCCAGCAGCGTATCCGGGACAGGGGGCACTGAAGCTTTCTTT. It codes for CASSVSGTGGTEAFF.

This clone was detected once. This rearrangement joins TRBV6-5 to TRBJ2-7; D may be TRBD2 (6 bases). Looked up from germline, CDR1 is MNHEY and CDR2 is SVGAGI. The ends were cut back, 7 bases at V and 2 bases at J, with 9 bases in the middle. The CDR3 contains 12 residues. The CDR3 spells CASTPGAYEQYF. The DNA for the CDR3 is TGTGCCAGCACTCCGGGAGCCTACGAGCAGTACTTC.

The rearrangement uses TRBV5-1 and TRBJ2-7; D is possibly TRBD2 (6 bases). CDR1 is SGHRS, CDR2 YFSETQ, per germline. Trimming took 4 bases from V and 5 from J, leaving 16 bases between them. The CDR3 length is 14 residues. DNA of the CDR3: TGCGCCAGCAGCCCCACTCTGGGGAGGAACGAGCAGTACTTC. Amino acid sequence: CASSPTLGRNEQYF.

J is TRBJ2-3 and V is TRBV19, with no clear D. CDR3 length equals 13 residues. Trimming stripped 5 bases from V and 1 base from J, with 7 bases between. Germline V gene data show CDR1 as LNHDA and CDR2 as SQIVND (reference sequence). CDR3 bases: TGTGCCAGTAGTTCGGCTGGCACAGATACGCAGTATTTT. This encodes CASSSAGTDTQYF.

The V gene is TRBV19, the J gene TRBJ1-1; no definite D call. This CDR3 region has 13 residues. From germline, CDR1 is LNHDA and CDR2 SQIVND (reference sequence). Trimming shortened V by 4 bases and J by 1 base, and 7 bases separated the two germline ends. CDR3 DNA: TGTGCCAGTAGTACACGGGGGAACACTGAAGCTTTCTTT. Protein sequence: CASSTRGNTEAFF. The full variable domain, with the rest looked up from reference TRBV19 and TRBJ1-1, is DGGITQSPKYLFRKEGQNVTLSCEQNLNHDAMYWYRQDPGQGLRLIYYSQIVNDFQKGDIAEGYSVSREKKESFPLTVTSAQKNPTAFYLCASSTRGNTEAFFGQGTRLTVV.